This TCR beta chain was recorded in a study of T cell responses to AZD1222 COVID-19 vaccine. Sequenced by immunoSEQ multiplex PCR; TCRdb stores in-frame clones only, minus some. The table has tens of thousands of clones, 90% seen once. The CDR3 runs to 15 residues. CDR1 is GTSNPN and CDR2 is SVGIG in the germline V gene (reference sequence). Trimming at V came to 4 bases and at J to 4 bases, leaving 8 bases not matched to a gene. Second-dose intervals of approximately 4 or approximately 12 weeks were pooled. Details on this clone: Its antigen is not known.

Broader study findings: Donors were chiefly white British, with a greater number of females, and clonal diversity was perhaps underestimated.

The sequences come from peripheral blood, collected 28 days after the second AZD1222 dose. The V gene is TRBV30, the J gene TRBJ1-1, with TRBD1 matching over 11 bases. The receptor was derived from an adult who received the AZD1222 COVID-19 vaccine. The CDR3 region is CAWTPGQGAGTEAFF. The DNA of the CDR3 is TGTGCCTGGACCCCCGGACAGGGGGCAGGCACTGAAGCTTTCTTT.